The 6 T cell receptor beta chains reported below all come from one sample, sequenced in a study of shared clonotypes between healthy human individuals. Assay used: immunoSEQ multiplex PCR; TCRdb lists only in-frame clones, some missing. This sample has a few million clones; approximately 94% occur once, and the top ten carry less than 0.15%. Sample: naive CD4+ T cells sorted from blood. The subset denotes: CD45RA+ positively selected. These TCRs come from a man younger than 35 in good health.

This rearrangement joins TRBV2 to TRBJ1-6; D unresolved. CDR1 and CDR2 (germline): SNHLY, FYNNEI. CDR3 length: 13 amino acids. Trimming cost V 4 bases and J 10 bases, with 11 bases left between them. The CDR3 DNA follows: TGTGCCAGCAGTGGGACGGCCTCGTCACCCCTCCACTTT. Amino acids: CASSGTASSPLHF.

CDR3 amino acids: CASSLIGTGPYEQYF. The CDR3 nucleotides are TGTGCCAGCAGCTTAATCGGGACAGGTCCCTACGAGCAGTACTTC. The chain couples TRBV11-1 to TRBJ2-7, with TRBD1 matching 8 bases. J gave up 2 bases and V 2 bases, and 5 bases lay outside the gene matches. Germline V lookup: CDR1 SGHAT, CDR2 FQDESV (reference sequence). The CDR3 contains 15 residues.

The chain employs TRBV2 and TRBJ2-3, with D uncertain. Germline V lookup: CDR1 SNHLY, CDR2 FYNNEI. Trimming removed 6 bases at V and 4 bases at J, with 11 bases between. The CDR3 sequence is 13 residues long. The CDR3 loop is CASRSSSSDTQYF. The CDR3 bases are TGTGCCAGCAGGAGTAGTTCGTCAGATACGCAGTATTTT.

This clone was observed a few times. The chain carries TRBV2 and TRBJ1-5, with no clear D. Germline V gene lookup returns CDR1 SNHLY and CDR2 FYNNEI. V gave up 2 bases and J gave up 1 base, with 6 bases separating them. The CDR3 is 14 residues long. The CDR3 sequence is CASSEIHSNQPQHF. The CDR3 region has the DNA TGTGCCAGCAGTGAAATTCACAGCAATCAGCCCCAGCATTTT.

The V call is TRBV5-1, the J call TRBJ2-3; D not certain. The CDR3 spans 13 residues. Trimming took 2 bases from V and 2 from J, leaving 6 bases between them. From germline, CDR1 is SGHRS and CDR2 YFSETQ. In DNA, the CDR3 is TGCGCCAGCAGCTTTGACAACACAGATACGCAGTATTTT. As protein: CASSFDNTDTQYF. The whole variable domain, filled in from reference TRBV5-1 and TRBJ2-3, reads KAGVTQTPRYLIKTRGQQVTLSCSPISGHRSVSWYQQTPGQGLQFLFEYFSETQRNKGNFPGRFSGRQFSNSRSEMNVSTLELGDSALYLCASSFDNTDTQYFGPGTRLTVL.

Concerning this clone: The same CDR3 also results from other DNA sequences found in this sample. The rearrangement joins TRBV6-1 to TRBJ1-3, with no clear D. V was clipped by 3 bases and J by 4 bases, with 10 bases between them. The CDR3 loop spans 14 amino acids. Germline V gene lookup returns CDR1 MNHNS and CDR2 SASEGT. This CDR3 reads CASSESGSGNTIYF. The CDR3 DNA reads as TGTGCCAGCAGTGAGTCCGGGTCCGGAAACACCATATATTTT.